A selection of T cell receptor beta chains follows, all from one sample in a study of T cells in Graves' hyperthyroidism and ophthalmopathy. MiXCR, applied by TCRdb to the multiplex PCR reads, yields one record per CDR3 protein. The sample carries hundreds of thousands of distinct CDR3 sequences, over 35% recorded once. The sequenced sample consisted of blood. The receptors originated from a man younger than 35 with Graves' hyperthyroidism. Each CDR3 is given with its conserved first and last residue. The D gene is left open where the match is weak. For some rows the clone size is stated as once, few or many, or as a class when expanded; others skip it.

J gene,D gene,clone size,V gene,CDR3 DNA,CDR3 protein
TRBJ1-1,.,.,TRBV5-4,TGTGCCAGCAGCTTGAGGGGGAACACTAAAGCTTTCTTT,CASSLRGNTKAFF
TRBJ1-1,.,many,TRBV7-9,TGTGCCAGCAGCGAACCACAGGGAATGAACACTGAAGCTTTCTTT,CASSEPQGMNTEAFF
TRBJ1-4,.,few,TRBV5-6,TGTGCCAGCAGCTCCAACAGGGATCCACTTGAAAAACTGTTTTTT,CASSSNRDPLEKLFF
TRBJ1-4,TRBD1,.,TRBV25-1,TGTGCCAGCAGCCACAGCGGACAGGGGGGAGAAAAACTGTTTTTT,CASSHSGQGGEKLFF
TRBJ2-2,TRBD1,few,TRBV5-1,TGCGCCAGCAGCTACGGACAGGGGGCTACCGGGGAGCTGTTTTTT,CASSYGQGATGELFF
TRBJ2-7,.,.,TRBV7-9,TGCGCCAGCAGCCAAGGAGACAGGACGCCCTACGAGCAGTACTTC,CASSQGDRTPYEQYF
TRBJ1-4,.,many,TRBV2,TGTGCCAGCAGTGAGTCGCCGAGGGGTGAAAAACTGTTTTTT,CASSESPRGEKLFF
TRBJ1-1,.,few,TRBV19,TGTGCCAGCCCACCGGGGGGGACTGAAGCTTTCTTT,CASPPGGTEAFF
TRBJ2-1,.,.,TRBV29-1,TGCAGCGTTGTAGGGCAGGGGATCCACGGTGAGCAGTTCTTC,CSVVGQGIHGEQFF
TRBJ1-1,.,few,TRBV29-1,TGCAGCGTTGCTGGAGTTGAAGCTTTCTTT,CSVAGVEAFF
TRBJ1-2,TRBD1,few,TRBV11-3,TGTGCCAGCAGCTTAACAGGGGGGATAGGTGGCTACACCTTC,CASSLTGGIGGYTF
TRBJ2-7,TRBD1,.,TRBV7-3,TGTGCCAGCAGCCGCGGCCGGGACAGGGGGCTAGCAAAGCCTCTATTCGAGCAGTACTTC,CASSRGRDRGLAKPLFEQYF
TRBJ2-1,.,.,TRBV15,TGTGCCACCAGCAAAGGCAATGAGCAGTTCTTC,CATSKGNEQFF
TRBJ2-2,.,many,TRBV7-9,TGTGCCAGCAGCTTAGCGACAGCCAACACCGGGGAGCTGTTTTTT,CASSLATANTGELFF
TRBJ2-5,TRBD2,.,TRBV10-3,TGTGCCATACGGGACTATCAAGAGACCCAGTACTTC,CAIRDYQETQYF
TRBJ1-1,TRBD1,.,TRBV12-3/TRBV12-4,TGTGCCAGCAGGAGGACAGGATTAGGAGGTGAAGCTTTCTTT,CASRRTGLGGEAFF
TRBJ2-2,.,.,TRBV5-4,TGTGCCAGCAGCTGGGACCTAGGGACTGAGAACACCGGGGAGCTGTTTTTT,CASSWDLGTENTGELFF
TRBJ2-5,.,many,TRBV7-9,TGTGCCAGCAGCCTATACAACCAAGAGACCCAGTACTTC,CASSLYNQETQYF
TRBJ1-5,.,many,TRBV20-1,TGCAGTGCTAAGCGGTCAGGCCTTCAGCCCCAGCATTTT,CSAKRSGLQPQHF
TRBJ1-5,.,.,TRBV20-1,TGCAGTGCAAGGGATAGGGCCAATCAGCCCCAGCGTTTT,CSARDRANQPQRF